This T cell receptor beta chain was recorded in a study of response to subunit inactivated influenza vaccine. Points from the study as a whole: Researchers suggested that each seasonal influenza vaccination recruits few new T cells.

This clonotype was counted between two and nine times. Its matching antigen is unknown. TCRdb re-called the RT-PCR reads through MiXCR, storing one row per CDR3 protein. The table lists 630,000 or so distinct CDR3 sequences, 15% to 18% of them singletons, with under 14% in the top ten. The germline CDR1 and CDR2 sequences are KGHDR and SFDVKD. The length of the CDR3 is 15 residues. The V gene lost 4 bases and the J gene lost 4 bases, with 15 bases spanning the gap. This receptor was identified in a man aged 45-65 years who received an inactivated influenza vaccine. The source material was PBMCs from blood, sampled 11 to 12 days after vaccination. The chain has TRBV24-1 and TRBJ2-5, with D possibly called TRBD1 or TRBD2 (5 bases each). Here the CDR3 reads CATSDGREWGETQYF. The CDR3 nucleotides read TGTGCCACCAGTGACGGCAGGGAGTGGGGAGAGACCCAGTACTTC.